The 14 T cell receptor beta chains presented below share a single source sample, sequenced in a study of blood T cells in healthy people across ages. Primers used in a second PCR of about 6 to 11 cycles were a sample-barcoded 5' primer and a J-beta primer mix. TCRdb passed the 5' RACE reads through MiXCR, listing each CDR3 protein once. The data contain about 800,000 distinct CDR3 sequences, 25% of them seen just once; the ten biggest clones take up more than 3%. These data were also reused for a study on T cells of mothers and their children.

The sample was blood. These receptors were obtained from a boy between 10 and 17 years old in good health.

The chain links TRBV7-8 to TRBJ2-3; 7 bases align to TRBD2. With V trimmed by 3 bases and J by 4 bases, 10 bases remained unmatched. From germline, CDR1 is SGHVS and CDR2 FQNEAQ. The CDR3 extends over 16 amino acids. The CDR3 sequence is CASSFALAGVPDTQYF. For the CDR3, the DNA is TGTGCCAGCAGCTTCGCGCTTGCGGGAGTGCCAGATACGCAGTATTTT.

The sample holds a few counts of this clonotype. V and J are TRBV28 and TRBJ2-5; D is unclear. The DNA matches TRBJ2-7 better at its end, which makes the J call doubtful. Germline assignment: CDR1 MDHEN and CDR2 SYDVKM. The CDR3 spans 15 residues. CDR3 nucleotide sequence: TGTGCCAGCAGTCCCCCCTACTCTGGGATTCTCGAGCAGTACTTC. Its translation is CASSPPYSGILEQYF.

The rearrangement uses TRBV20-1 and TRBJ1-6; a possible D gene is TRBD1 (6 bases). CDR1 and CDR2 (germline): DFQATT, SNEGSKA (reference sequence). V lost 3 bases and J lost 8, with 14 bases in between. The CDR3 is 14 residues long. CDR3 in DNA: TGCAGTGCTAGTCCCCGGGGGGCGGATTCACCCCTCCACTTT. Amino acids: CSASPRGADSPLHF.

This clonotype was seen only a few times. The chain uses TRBV6-2 or TRBV6-3 and TRBJ1-1; no reliable D call. The CDR3 sequence is 14 residues long. Germline CDR1 reads MNHEY; CDR2 reads SVGEGT. The ends were cut back, 4 bases at V and 11 bases at J, with 20 bases in the middle. DNA of the CDR3: TGTGCCAGCAGTTCTCCTAACAGACAAGGAGTGGCTTTCTTT. This encodes CASSSPNRQGVAFF.

This clonotype has only a few counts. This rearrangement joins TRBV20-1 to TRBJ2-4, with D possibly matching TRBD2 (5 bases). The CDR3 has 14 amino acids. Germline lookup yields CDR1 DFQATT and CDR2 SNEGSKA (reference sequence). V was cut by 3 bases and J by 11 bases, with 20 bases left in between. CDR3 region: CSASRTGLGGFQYF. The CDR3 DNA reads TGCAGTGCTAGCAGAACCGGGCTAGGAGGCTTTCAGTACTTC.

V gene TRBV11-2 combines with J gene TRBJ2-5, with D tentatively TRBD1 (7 bases). The last part of the DNA fits TRBJ2-7 better; the J call may be wrong. This CDR3 has 15 residues. Germline loops: CDR1 SGHAT, CDR2 FQNNGV. The CDR3: CASRSSGGLSYEQYF. CDR3 nucleotides: TGTGCCAGCAGATCGTCAGGGGGGCTCTCCTACGAGCAGTACTTC.

V usage is TRBV12-3 or TRBV12-4 and J usage is TRBJ1-2; the D is unclear. V gave up 0 bases and J gave up 8 bases, with 10 bases separating them. The CDR3 sequence is 13 residues long. The CDR3 bases are TGTGCCAGCAGTTTAGCTCCGGGGTCCGGCTACACCTTC. Its protein is CASSLAPGSGYTF.

This clonotype showed up many times. The V gene is TRBV4-3, the J gene TRBJ2-6, with 8 bases identical to TRBD1. This CDR3 contains 17 residues. V shed 0 bases and J 0 bases; nucleotides not matched to a gene: 1. CDR1 and CDR2 from the germline V gene are LGHNA and YSLEER. The CDR3 spells CASSQDDRGSGANVLTF. CDR3 coding DNA: TGCGCCAGCAGCCAAGATGACAGGGGCTCTGGGGCCAACGTCCTGACTTTC.

The genes are TRBV4-1 and TRBJ1-1; the D gene is possibly TRBD1 (6 bases). Germline assignment: CDR1 MGHRA and CDR2 YSYEKL. The CDR3 is 16 residues long. V was pared by 0 bases and J by 0 bases, with 11 bases between. CDR3 amino acids: CASSQEPGVMNTEAFF. The CDR3, as DNA: TGCGCCAGCAGCCAAGAGCCAGGGGTGATGAACACTGAAGCTTTCTTT.

This clonotype was seen a handful of times. The chain recombines TRBV6-5 with TRBJ1-1; a possible D gene is TRBD1 (5 bases). Germline assignment: CDR1 MNHEY and CDR2 SVGAGI. Trimming took off 4 bases at V and 4 bases at J, with 13 bases between the two ends. The CDR3 is made up of 14 amino acids. The DNA of the CDR3 is TGTGCCAGCAGTTCCCCAGGGCGGGCCACTGAAGCTTTCTTT. It yields the protein CASSSPGRATEAFF.

V usage is TRBV3-1 and J usage is TRBJ1-5; D unclear. V lost 2 bases and J 4 bases, leaving 15 bases between the germline ends. The CDR3 consists of 16 residues. Germline lookup yields CDR1 LGHDT and CDR2 YNNKEL (reference sequence). The CDR3 DNA reads TGTGCCAGCAGCCAATATCGGCCCGGCAGTAATCAGCCCCAGCATTTT. It encodes CASSQYRPGSNQPQHF.

There are a few counts of this clonotype. The rearrangement joins TRBV5-1 to TRBJ2-1; D is unresolved. Trimming took off 3 bases at V and 3 bases at J, with 10 bases between the two ends. The CDR3 is made up of 14 amino acids. The germline CDR1 and CDR2 sequences are SGHRS and YFSETQ. The CDR3 protein is CASSSQVGYNEQFF. DNA for the CDR3: TGCGCCAGCAGCTCTCAGGTGGGCTACAATGAGCAGTTCTTC.

The table lists this clonotype with a few counts. J is TRBJ1-2 and V is TRBV20-1; weak D call: TRBD1 (6 bases). The CDR3 length is 13 residues. The germline CDR1 and CDR2 sequences are DFQATT and SNEGSKA (reference sequence). Trimming took 3 bases from V and 3 from J, leaving 11 bases between them. The CDR3: CSARGGPDYGYTF. DNA for the CDR3: TGCAGTGCTAGGGGGGGGCCCGACTATGGCTACACCTTC.

The rearrangement links TRBV5-1 to TRBJ2-5; TRBD2 aligns across 9 bases. This CDR3 comprises 14 residues. Germline values: CDR1 SGHRS, CDR2 YFSETQ. Trimming at V came to 8 bases and at J to 3 bases, leaving 8 bases not matched to a gene. As DNA, the CDR3 is TGCGCCAGTAGCGGGAGATCGGGGGAAGAGACCCAGTACTTC. It encodes CASSGRSGEETQYF.